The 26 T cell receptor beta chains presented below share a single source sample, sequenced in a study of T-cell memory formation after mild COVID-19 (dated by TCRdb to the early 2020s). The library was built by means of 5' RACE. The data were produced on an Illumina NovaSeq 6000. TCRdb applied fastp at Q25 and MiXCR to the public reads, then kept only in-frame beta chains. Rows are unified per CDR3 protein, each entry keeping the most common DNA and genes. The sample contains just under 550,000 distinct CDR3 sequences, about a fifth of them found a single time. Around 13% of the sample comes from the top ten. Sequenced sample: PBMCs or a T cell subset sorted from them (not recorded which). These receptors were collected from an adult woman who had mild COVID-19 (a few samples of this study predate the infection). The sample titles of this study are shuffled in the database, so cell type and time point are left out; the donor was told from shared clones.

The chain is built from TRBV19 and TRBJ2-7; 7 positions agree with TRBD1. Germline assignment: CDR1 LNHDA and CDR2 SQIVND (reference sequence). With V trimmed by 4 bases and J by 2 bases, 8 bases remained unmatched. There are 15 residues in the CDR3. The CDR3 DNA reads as TGTGCCAGTAGTAACCCCGGGACAGATACCTACGAGCAGTACTTC. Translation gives CASSNPGTDTYEQYF.

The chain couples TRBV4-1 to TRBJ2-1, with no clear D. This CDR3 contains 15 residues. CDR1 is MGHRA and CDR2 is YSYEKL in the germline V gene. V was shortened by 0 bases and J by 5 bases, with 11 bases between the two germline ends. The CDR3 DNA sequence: TGCGCCAGCAGCCAAGATTCTGGCAGCGACAATGAGCAGTTCTTC. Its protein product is CASSQDSGSDNEQFF.

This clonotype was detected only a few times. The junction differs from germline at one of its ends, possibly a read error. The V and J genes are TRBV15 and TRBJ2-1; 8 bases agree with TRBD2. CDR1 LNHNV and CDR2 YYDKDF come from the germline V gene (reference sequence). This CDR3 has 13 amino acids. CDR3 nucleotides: TGTGCCACCAGCAGAGCTGTGACTAGCGTTTGGGTCTTC. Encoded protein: CATSRAVTSVWVF.

This CDR3 reads CASRGLVRPSYEQYF. The DNA for the CDR3 is TGTGCCAGCAGGGGACTAGTACGGCCCTCCTACGAGCAGTACTTC. The chain combines TRBV21-1 with TRBJ2-7; the table's TRBD2 call for D was not verified on the DNA. TRBV21-1 represents a pseudogene. The CDR3 is 15 residues long.

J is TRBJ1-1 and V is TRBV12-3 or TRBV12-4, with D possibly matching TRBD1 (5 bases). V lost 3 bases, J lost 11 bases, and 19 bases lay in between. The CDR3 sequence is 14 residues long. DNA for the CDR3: TGTGCCAGCAGTTTGGGGAGGACAACCCTTGGGGCTTTCTTT. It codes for CASSLGRTTLGAFF.

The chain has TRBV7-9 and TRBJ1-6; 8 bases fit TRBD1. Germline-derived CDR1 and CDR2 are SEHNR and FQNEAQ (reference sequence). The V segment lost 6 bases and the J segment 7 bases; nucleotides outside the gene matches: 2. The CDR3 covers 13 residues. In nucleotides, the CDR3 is TGTGCCAGCAGTTGGGACAGGAATTCACCCCTCCACTTT. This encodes CASSWDRNSPLHF. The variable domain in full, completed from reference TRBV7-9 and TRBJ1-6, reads DTGVSQNPRHKITKRGQNVTFRCDPISEHNRLYWYRQTLGQGPEFLTYFQNEAQLEKSRLLSDRFSAERPKGSFSTLEIQRTEQGDSAMYLCASSWDRNSPLHFGNGTRLTVT.

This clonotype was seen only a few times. CDR3 DNA sequence: TGTGCCACCAGTGATTTGAAGACCCAGTACTTC. It specifies CATSDLKTQYF. The rearrangement joins TRBV24-1 to TRBJ2-5, with no clear D. The ends were cut back, 0 bases at V and 6 bases at J, with 1 base in the middle. The CDR3 totals 11 residues. Per germline, CDR1 KGHDR and CDR2 SFDVKD.

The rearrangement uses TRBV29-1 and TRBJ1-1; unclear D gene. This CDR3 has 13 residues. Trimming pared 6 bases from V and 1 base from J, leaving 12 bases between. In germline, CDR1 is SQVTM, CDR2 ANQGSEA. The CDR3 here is CSVAMSGNTEAFF. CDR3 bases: TGCAGCGTCGCCATGAGTGGGAACACTGAAGCTTTCTTT.

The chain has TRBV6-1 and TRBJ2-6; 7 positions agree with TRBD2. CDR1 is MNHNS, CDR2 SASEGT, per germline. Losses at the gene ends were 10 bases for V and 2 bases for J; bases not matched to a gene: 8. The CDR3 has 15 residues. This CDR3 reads CAIDRGGAGANVLTF. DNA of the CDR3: TGTGCCATCGACCGCGGGGGAGCTGGGGCCAACGTCCTGACTTTC.

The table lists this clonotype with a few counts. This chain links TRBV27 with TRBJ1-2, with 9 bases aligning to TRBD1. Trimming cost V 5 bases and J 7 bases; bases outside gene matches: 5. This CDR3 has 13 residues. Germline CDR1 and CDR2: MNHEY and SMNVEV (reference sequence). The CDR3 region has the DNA TGTGCCAGCAGTCCGACAGGGGGGAGTGGCTACACCTTC. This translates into CASSPTGGSGYTF.

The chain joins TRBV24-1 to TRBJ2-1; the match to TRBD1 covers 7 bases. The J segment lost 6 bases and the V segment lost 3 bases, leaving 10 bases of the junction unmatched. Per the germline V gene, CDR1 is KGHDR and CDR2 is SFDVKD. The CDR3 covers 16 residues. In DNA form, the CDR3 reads TGTGCCACCAGTGATCCCGGGACAGCAAAAGTCAATGAGCAGTTCTTC. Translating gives CATSDPGTAKVNEQFF.

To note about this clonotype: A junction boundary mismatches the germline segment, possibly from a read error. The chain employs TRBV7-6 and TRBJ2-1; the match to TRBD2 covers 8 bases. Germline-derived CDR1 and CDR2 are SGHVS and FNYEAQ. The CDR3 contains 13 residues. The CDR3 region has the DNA TGTGCCAGCAGCCCAAGACCTAGCGGGTCTAGGGTCTTC. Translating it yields CASSPRPSGSRVF. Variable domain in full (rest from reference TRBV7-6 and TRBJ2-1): GAGVSQSPRYKVTKRGQDVALRCDPISGHVSLYWYRQALGQGPEFLTYFNYEAQQDKSGLPNDRFSAERPEGSISTLTIQRTEQRDSAMYRCASSPRPSGSRVFGPGTRLTVL.

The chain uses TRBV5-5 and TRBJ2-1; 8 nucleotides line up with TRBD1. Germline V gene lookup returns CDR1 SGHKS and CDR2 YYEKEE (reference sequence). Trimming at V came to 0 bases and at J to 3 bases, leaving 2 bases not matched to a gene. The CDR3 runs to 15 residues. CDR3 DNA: TGTGCCAGCAGCTTGGAGGGACAGGTCTACAATGAGCAGTTCTTC. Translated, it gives CASSLEGQVYNEQFF.

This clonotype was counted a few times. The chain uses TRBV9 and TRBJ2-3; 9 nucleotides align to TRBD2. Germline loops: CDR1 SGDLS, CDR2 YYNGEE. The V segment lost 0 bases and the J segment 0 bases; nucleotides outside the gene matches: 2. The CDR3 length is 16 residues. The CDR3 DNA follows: TGTGCCAGCAGCGTAGCTAGCGGGGCTAGCACAGATACGCAGTATTTT. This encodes CASSVASGASTDTQYF.

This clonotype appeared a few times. The CDR3 DNA is TGTGCCAGTAGTAGACTTGGGACAAGACATAGCAATCAGCCCCAGCATTTT. Its translation: CASSRLGTRHSNQPQHF. This sequence joins TRBV19 and TRBJ1-5, with a tentative D call TRBD1 (6 bases). Germline V gives CDR1 LNHDA, CDR2 SQIVND (reference sequence). The CDR3 has 17 residues. Trimming took 4 bases from V and 0 from J, leaving 16 bases between them. Full variable domain (rest looked up from reference TRBV19 and TRBJ1-5): DGGITQSPKYLFRKEGQNVTLSCEQNLNHDAMYWYRQDPGQGLRLIYYSQIVNDFQKGDIAEGYSVSREKKESFPLTVTSAQKNPTAFYLCASSRLGTRHSNQPQHFGDGTRLSIL.

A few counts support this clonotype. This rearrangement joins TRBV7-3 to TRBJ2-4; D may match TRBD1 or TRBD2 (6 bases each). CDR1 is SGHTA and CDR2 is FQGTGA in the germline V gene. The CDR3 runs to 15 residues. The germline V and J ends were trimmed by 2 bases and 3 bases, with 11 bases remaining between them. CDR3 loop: CASSLARGGKNIQYF. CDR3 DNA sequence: TGTGCCAGCAGCTTAGCCAGGGGAGGCAAAAACATTCAGTACTTC.

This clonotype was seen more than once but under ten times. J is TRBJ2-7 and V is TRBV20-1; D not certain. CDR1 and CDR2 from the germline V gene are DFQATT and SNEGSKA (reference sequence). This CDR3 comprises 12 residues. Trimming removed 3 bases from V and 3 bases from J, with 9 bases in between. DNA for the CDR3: TGCAGTGCTAGCTTCGTAAACTACGAGCAGTACTTC. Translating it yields CSASFVNYEQYF.

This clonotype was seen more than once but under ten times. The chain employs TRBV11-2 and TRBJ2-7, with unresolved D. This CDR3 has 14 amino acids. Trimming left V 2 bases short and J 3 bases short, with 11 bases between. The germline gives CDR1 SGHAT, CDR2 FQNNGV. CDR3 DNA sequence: TGTGCCAGCAGCTTACTGGCAGAGCACTACGAGCAGTACTTC. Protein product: CASSLLAEHYEQYF. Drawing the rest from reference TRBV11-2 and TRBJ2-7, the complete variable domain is EAGVAQSPRYKIIEKRQSVAFWCNPISGHATLYWYQQILGQGPKLLIQFQNNGVVDDSQLPKDRFSAERLKGVDSTLKIQPAKLEDSAVYLCASSLLAEHYEQYFGPGTRLTVT.

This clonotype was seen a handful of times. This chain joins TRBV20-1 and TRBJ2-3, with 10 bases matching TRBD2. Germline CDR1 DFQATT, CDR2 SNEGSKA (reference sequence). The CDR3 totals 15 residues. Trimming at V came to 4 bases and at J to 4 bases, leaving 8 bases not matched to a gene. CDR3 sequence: CSATGSGRAADTQYF. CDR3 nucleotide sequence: TGCAGTGCTACCGGAAGCGGGAGGGCGGCAGATACGCAGTATTTT.

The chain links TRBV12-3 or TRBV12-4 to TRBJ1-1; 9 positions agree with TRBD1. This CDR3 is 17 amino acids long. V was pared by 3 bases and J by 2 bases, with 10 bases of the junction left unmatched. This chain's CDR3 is CASSFPGTGRGNTEAFF. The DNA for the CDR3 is TGTGCCAGCAGTTTCCCCGGGACAGGGAGGGGAAACACTGAAGCTTTCTTT.

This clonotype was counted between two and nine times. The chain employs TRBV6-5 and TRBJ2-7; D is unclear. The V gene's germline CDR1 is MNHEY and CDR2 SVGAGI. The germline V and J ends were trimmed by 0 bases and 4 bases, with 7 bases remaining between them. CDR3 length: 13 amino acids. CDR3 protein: CASSYSSQYEQYF. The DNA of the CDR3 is TGTGCCAGCAGTTACTCGAGCCAATACGAGCAGTACTTC.

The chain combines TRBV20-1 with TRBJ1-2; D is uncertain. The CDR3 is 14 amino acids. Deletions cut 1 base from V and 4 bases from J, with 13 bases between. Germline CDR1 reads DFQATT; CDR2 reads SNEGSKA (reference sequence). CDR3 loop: CSARGPTSGYGYTF. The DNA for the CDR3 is TGCAGTGCTAGAGGACCTACCTCGGGCTATGGCTACACCTTC.

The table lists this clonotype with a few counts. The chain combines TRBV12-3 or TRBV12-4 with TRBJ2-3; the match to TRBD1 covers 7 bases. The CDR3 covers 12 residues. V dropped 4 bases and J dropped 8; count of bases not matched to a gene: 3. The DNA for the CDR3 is TGTGCCAGCAGTTGGGACAGACTTACGCAGTATTTT. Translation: CASSWDRLTQYF.

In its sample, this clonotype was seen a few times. In DNA form, the CDR3 reads TGCGCCAGCAGCCAGGGGGACAGCGAAAATTCACCCCTCCACTTT. Amino acids: CASSQGDSENSPLHF. This chain uses TRBV5-1 with TRBJ1-6; 7 nucleotides agree with TRBD1. Germline CDR1 reads SGHRS; CDR2 reads YFSETQ. The V and J ends lost 4 bases and 7 bases, in that order; junction bases with no gene match: 8. The CDR3 totals 15 residues.

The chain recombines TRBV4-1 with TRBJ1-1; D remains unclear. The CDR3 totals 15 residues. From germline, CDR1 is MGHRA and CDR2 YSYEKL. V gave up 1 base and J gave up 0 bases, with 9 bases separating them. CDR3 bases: TGCGCCAGCAGCCAAGTTAATCAGGTGAACACTGAAGCTTTCTTT. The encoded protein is CASSQVNQVNTEAFF.

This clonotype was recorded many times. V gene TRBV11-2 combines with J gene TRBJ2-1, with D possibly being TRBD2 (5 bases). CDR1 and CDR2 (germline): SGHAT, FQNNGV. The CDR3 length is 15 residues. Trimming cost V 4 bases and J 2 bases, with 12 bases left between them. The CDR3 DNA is TGTGCCAGCAGCTCAGTAGCGACCCCCTACAATGAGCAGTTCTTC. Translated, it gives CASSSVATPYNEQFF.